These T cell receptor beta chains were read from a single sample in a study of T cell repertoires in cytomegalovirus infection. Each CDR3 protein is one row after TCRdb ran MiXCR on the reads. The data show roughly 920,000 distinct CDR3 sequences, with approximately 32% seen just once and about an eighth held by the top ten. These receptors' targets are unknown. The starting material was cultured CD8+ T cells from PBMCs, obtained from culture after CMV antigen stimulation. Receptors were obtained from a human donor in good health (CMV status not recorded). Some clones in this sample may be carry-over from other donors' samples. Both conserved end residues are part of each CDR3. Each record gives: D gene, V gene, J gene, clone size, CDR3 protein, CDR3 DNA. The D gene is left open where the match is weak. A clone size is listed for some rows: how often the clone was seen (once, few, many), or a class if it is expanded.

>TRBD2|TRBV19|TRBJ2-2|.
CASSPSSGINTGELFF
TGTGCCAGTAGTCCGTCTAGCGGGATCAACACCGGGGAGCTGTTTTTT
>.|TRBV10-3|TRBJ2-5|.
CAISDGGGETQYF
TGTGCCATCAGTGACGGGGGAGGTGAGACCCAGTACTTC
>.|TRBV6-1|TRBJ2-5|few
CASSEGVRGETQYF
TGTGCCAGCAGTGAAGGCGTAAGAGGGGAGACCCAGTACTTC
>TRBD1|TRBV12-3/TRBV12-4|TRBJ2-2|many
CASSLPGQGTGELFF
TGTGCCAGCAGCTTACCGGGACAGGGGACCGGGGAGCTGTTTTTT
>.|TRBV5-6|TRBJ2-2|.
CASSWTVAGELFF
TGTGCCAGCAGCTGGACAGTAGCCGGGGAGCTGTTTTTT
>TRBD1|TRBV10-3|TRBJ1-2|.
CAILEAQGASYGYTF
TGTGCCATTCTCGAAGCACAGGGGGCGAGCTATGGCTACACCTTC
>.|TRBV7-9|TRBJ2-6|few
CASSLAGDGGANVLTF
TGTGCCAGCAGCTTAGCCGGGGATGGCGGGGCCAACGTCCTGACTTTC
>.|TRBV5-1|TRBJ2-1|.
CASSLVVGVVYNEQFF
TGCGCCAGCAGCTTGGTGGTGGGGGTAGTCTACAATGAGCAGTTCTTC
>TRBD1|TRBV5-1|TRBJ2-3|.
CASSLPERGDRDSDTQYF
TGCGCCAGCAGCCTACCCGAGAGGGGGGACAGGGATTCAGATACGCAGTATTTT
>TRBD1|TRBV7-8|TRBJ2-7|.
CASSPRTGAGVEQYF
TGTGCCAGCAGCCCACGGACAGGGGCAGGGGTCGAGCAGTACTTC
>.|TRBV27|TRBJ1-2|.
CASSFLPRDFYGYTF
TGTGCCAGCAGTTTCCTCCCCCGGGACTTCTATGGCTACACCTTC
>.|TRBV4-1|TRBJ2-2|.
CASSLERGVGSNTGELFF
TGCGCCAGCAGCCTCGAGAGGGGGGTAGGCTCGAACACCGGGGAGCTGTTTTTT
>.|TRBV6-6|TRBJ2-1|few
CASSPLEPSSYNEQFF
TGTGCCAGCAGCCCCCTGGAGCCAAGCTCCTACAATGAGCAGTTCTTC
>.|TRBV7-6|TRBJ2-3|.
CASSLYLQGLTDTQYF
TGTGCCAGCAGCTTATATTTACAGGGACTCACAGATACGCAGTATTTT
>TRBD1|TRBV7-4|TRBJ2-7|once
CATGYRTGDMEQYF
TGTGCCACCGGGTACAGGACAGGGGATATGGAGCAGTACTTC
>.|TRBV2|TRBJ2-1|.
CASSEQPSSYNEQFF
TGTGCCAGCAGTGAACAGCCCAGCTCCTACAATGAGCAGTTCTTC
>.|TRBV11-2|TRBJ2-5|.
CASNRQQQETQYF
TGTGCCAGCAACAGACAGCAGCAAGAGACCCAGTACTTC
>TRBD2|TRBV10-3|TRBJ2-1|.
CAIRGLAVDNEQFF
TGTGCCATCAGAGGACTAGCGGTGGACAATGAGCAGTTCTTC
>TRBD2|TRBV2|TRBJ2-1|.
CASSESLAGNNEQFF
TGTGCCAGCAGTGAGTCGCTAGCGGGGAACAATGAGCAGTTCTTC
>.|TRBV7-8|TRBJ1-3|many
CASSLASAGIYSGNTIYF
TGTGCCAGCAGCTTAGCAAGCGCGGGTATTTACTCTGGAAACACCATATATTTT
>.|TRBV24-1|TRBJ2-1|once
CATSLDIDEQFF
TGTGCCACCAGCCTTGACATCGATGAGCAGTTCTTC
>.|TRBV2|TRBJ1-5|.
CASHRELDYSNQPQHF
TGTGCCAGCCACCGGGAACTAGATTATAGCAATCAGCCCCAGCATTTT
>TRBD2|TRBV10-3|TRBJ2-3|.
CAISESGTSGDRADTQYF
TGTGCCATCAGTGAGTCGGGGACTAGCGGCGATCGAGCGGATACGCAGTATTTT
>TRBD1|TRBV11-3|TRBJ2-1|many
CASSHRDRPFNEQFF
TGTGCCAGCAGCCACCGGGACAGGCCGTTCAATGAGCAGTTCTTC
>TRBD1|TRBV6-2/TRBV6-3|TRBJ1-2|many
CASSHRGIGLLVPDGYTF
TGTGCCAGCAGCCACAGGGGTATTGGCCTCCTGGTTCCGGATGGCTACACCTTC
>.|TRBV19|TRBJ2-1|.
CASSPGDPYNEQFF
TGTGCCAGTAGTCCGGGGGACCCCTACAATGAGCAGTTCTTC
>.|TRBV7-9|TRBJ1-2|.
CASSLVVAGTHYGYTF
TGTGCCAGCAGCTTAGTGGTGGCAGGGACCCACTATGGCTACACCTTC
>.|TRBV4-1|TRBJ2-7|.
CASSQEWAFSSYEQYF
TGCGCCAGCAGCCAAGAATGGGCTTTCAGCTCCTACGAGCAGTACTTC
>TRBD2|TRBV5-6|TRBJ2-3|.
CASKAGGRDTQYF
TGTGCCAGCAAAGCGGGGGGCCGAGATACGCAGTATTTT
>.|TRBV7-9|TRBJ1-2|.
CASRRQEIYGYTF
TGTGCCAGCAGGCGACAGGAGATCTATGGCTACACCTTC
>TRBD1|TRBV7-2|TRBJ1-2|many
CASSLGQGANGYTF
TGTGCCAGCAGCTTGGGGCAGGGGGCTAATGGCTACACCTTC
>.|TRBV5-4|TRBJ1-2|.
CASSLDRSPLPESYTF
TGTGCCAGCAGCTTGGATCGAAGTCCCCTCCCAGAGAGCTACACCTTC
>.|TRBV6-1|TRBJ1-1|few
CASSEGTVGTEAFF
TGTGCCAGCAGTGAAGGGACCGTGGGAACTGAAGCTTTCTTT
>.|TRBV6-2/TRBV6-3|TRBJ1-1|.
CASSYQVPLPNTEAFF
TGTGCCAGCAGTTACCAGGTCCCCCTTCCAAACACTGAAGCTTTCTTT
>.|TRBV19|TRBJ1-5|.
CASTHRAREQPQHF
TGTGCCAGTACTCATCGGGCCCGGGAGCAGCCCCAGCATTTT
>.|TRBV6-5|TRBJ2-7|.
CASSYSIWDRSYEQYF
TGTGCCAGCAGTTACTCGATATGGGACCGCTCCTACGAGCAGTACTTC
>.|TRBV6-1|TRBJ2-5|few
CASSWGPSEEETQYF
TGTGCCAGCAGCTGGGGCCCTTCGGAAGAAGAGACCCAGTACTTC
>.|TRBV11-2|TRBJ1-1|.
CASSLWARGGRNTEAFF
TGTGCCAGCAGCTTATGGGCGCGGGGGGGGCGAAACACTGAAGCTTTCTTT
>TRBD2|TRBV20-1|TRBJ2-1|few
CSARERERYNEQFF
TGCAGTGCTAGAGAGCGGGAGCGGTACAATGAGCAGTTCTTC
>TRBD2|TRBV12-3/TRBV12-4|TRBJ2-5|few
CASTYPSGGRQETQYF
TGTGCCAGCACATACCCTAGCGGGGGCCGACAAGAGACCCAGTACTTC
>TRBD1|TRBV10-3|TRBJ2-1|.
CAITGKDRDNNEQFF
TGTGCCATCACCGGGAAGGACAGGGACAACAATGAGCAGTTCTTC
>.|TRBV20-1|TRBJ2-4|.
CSAKEGNIQYF
TGCAGTGCTAAAGAGGGGAACATTCAGTACTTC
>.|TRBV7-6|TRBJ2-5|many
CASSLSGGEQETQYF
TGTGCCAGCAGCTTATCGGGCGGGGAACAAGAGACCCAGTACTTC
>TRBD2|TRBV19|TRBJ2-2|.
CASSLPLAGGTGELFF
TGTGCCAGTAGCCTCCCCCTAGCGGGGGGCACCGGGGAGCTGTTTTTT
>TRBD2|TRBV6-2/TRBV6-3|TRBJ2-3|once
CASSNPGLVPRGTQYF
TGTGCCAGCAGTAATCCGGGACTAGTCCCCCGGGGCACGCAGTATTTT
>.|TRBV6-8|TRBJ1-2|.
CASSTQFAGASGYTF
TGTGCCAGCAGTACCCAATTTGCCGGGGCCAGTGGCTACACCTTC
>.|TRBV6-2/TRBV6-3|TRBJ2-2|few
CASTRGVTGELFF
TGTGCCAGCACCAGGGGGGTCACCGGGGAGCTGTTTTTT
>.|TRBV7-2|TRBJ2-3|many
CASSQRASPTDTQYF
TGTGCCAGCAGCCAAAGGGCCTCCCCCACAGATACGCAGTATTTT
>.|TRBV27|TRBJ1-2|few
CASRPQGLYGYTF
TGTGCCAGCAGACCACAGGGCCTATATGGCTACACCTTC
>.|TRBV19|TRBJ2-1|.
CASSYGPEQFF
TGTGCCAGTAGCTATGGTCCTGAGCAGTTCTTC
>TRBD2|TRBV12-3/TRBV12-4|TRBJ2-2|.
CASSGAGGPGGELFF
TGTGCCAGCAGTGGGGCGGGGGGGCCGGGCGGGGAGCTGTTTTTT